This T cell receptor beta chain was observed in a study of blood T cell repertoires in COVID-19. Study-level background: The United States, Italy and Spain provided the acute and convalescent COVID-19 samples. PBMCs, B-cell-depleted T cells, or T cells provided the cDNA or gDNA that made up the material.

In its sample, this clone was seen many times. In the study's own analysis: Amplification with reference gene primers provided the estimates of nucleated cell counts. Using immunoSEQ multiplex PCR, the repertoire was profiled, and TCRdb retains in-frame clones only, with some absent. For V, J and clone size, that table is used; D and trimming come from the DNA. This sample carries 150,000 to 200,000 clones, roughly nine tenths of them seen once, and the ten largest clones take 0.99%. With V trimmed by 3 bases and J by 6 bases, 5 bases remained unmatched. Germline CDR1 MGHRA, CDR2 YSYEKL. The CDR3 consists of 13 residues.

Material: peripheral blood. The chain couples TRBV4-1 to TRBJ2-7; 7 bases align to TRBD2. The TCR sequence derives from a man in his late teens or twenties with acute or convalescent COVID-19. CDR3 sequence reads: CASSHAGEPEQYF. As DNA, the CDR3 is TGCGCCAGCAGCCACGCGGGGGAACCCGAGCAGTACTTC.